This T cell receptor (beta chain) emerged from a study of cytomegalovirus exposure and HLA in healthy donors. The CDR3 has 15 amino acids. Germline loops: CDR1 MNHNS, CDR2 SASEGT. Unmatched junction bases numbered 7, after V lost 6 bases and J lost 3 bases. Primers for the PCR totalled 60 Vbeta and 13 Jbeta. Measured with immunoSEQ multiplex PCR; TCRdb has only the in-frame clones, and not every one. This table holds 180,000 or so clones, roughly 85% found once. The receptor comes from a man younger than 30 in good health and CMV-seropositive. The V call is TRBV6-1, the J call TRBJ2-7, with 11 positions matching TRBD2. What was sequenced was PBMCs. The CDR3 reads CASRDTSGGLYEQYF. The DNA of the CDR3 is TGTGCCAGCAGAGATACTAGCGGGGGTCTCTACGAGCAGTACTTC.